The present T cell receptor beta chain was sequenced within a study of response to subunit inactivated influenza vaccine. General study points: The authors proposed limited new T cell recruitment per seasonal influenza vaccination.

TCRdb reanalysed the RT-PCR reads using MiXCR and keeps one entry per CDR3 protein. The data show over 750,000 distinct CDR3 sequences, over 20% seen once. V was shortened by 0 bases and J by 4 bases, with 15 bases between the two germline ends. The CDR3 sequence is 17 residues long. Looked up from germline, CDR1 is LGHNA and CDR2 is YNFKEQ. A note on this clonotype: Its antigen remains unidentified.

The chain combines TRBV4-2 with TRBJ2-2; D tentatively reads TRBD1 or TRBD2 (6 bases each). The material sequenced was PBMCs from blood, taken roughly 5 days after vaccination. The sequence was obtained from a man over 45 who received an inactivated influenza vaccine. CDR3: CASSQDVGGQGTGELFF. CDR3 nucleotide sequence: TGTGCCAGCAGCCAAGATGTAGGGGGGCAAGGCACCGGGGAGCTGTTTTTT.